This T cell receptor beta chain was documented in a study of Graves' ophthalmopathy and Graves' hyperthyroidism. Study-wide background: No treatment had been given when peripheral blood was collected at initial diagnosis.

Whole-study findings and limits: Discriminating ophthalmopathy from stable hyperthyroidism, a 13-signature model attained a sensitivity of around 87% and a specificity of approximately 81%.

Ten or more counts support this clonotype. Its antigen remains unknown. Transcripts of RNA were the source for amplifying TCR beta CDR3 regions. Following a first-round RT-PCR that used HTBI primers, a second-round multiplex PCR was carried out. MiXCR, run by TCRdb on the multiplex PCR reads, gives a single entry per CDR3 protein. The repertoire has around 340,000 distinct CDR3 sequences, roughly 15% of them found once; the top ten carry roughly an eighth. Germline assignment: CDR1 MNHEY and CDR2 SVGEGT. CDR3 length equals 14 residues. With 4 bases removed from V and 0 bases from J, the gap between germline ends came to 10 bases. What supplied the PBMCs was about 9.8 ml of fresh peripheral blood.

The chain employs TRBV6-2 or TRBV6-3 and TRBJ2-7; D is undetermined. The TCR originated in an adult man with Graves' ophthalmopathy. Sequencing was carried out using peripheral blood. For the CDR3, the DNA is TGTGCCAGCAGTTTCCGAGGCACCTCCTACGAGCAGTACTTC. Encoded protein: CASSFRGTSYEQYF.